Following are 9 T cell receptor beta chains from one sample sequenced in a study of cytomegalovirus exposure and HLA in healthy donors. With 60 Vbeta and 13 Jbeta primers, the PCR was carried out. The data were produced by immunoSEQ multiplex PCR, yet TCRdb's version contains in-frame clones alone and is incomplete. The sample has 90,000 to 150,000 clones; 65% to 85% are singletons. Sequencing was done on a sample of PBMCs. These receptor sequences come from a man over 45 in good health and CMV-seronegative.

The chain uses TRBV7-9 and TRBJ1-1; tentative D call: TRBD1 (5 bases). The CDR3 loop spans 13 amino acids. The V and J ends lost 6 bases and 0 bases respectively, with 8 bases between them. Germline V gene lookup returns CDR1 SEHNR and CDR2 FQNEAQ (reference sequence). CDR3 coding DNA: TGTGCCAGCAGGACGGGGGTGAACACTGAAGCTTTCTTT. This gives the protein CASRTGVNTEAFF.

The chain's CDR3 is CASSQDGAGARKLFF. CDR3 nucleotide sequence: TGCGCCAGCAGCCAAGACGGGGCGGGGGCGAGGAAACTGTTTTTT. V and J are TRBV4-3 and TRBJ1-4; D may be TRBD1 (6 bases). The germline V and J ends were trimmed by 0 bases and 11 bases, with 16 bases remaining between them. The CDR3 runs 15 residues. Germline V gene data show CDR1 as LGHNA and CDR2 as YSLEER.

The CDR3 reads CASSYSSGTGGRGYTF. The CDR3, as DNA: TGTGCCAGCAGTTACTCCTCCGGGACAGGGGGCCGGGGCTACACCTTC. The chain combines TRBV6-5 with TRBJ1-2, with 12 nucleotides matching TRBD1. In germline, CDR1 is MNHEY, CDR2 SVGAGI. V lost 0 bases to trimming and J lost 8 bases; unmatched junction nucleotides: 7. The CDR3 consists of 16 residues.

J is TRBJ1-1 and V is TRBV6-5; D possibly corresponds to TRBD1 (5 bases). The CDR3 totals 13 residues. V was cut by 7 bases and J by 6 bases, with 15 bases left in between. Germline CDR1 is MNHEY and CDR2 is SVGAGI. The CDR3 region is CASTVPDRPEAFF. CDR3 nucleotide sequence: TGTGCCAGCACAGTACCAGACAGACCTGAAGCTTTCTTT.

This chain connects TRBV9 to TRBJ2-5; D might be TRBD2 (6 bases). From germline, CDR1 is SGDLS and CDR2 YYNGEE. V lost 2 bases, J lost 9 bases, and 14 bases lay in between. This CDR3 is built from 13 residues. CDR3 sequence: CASSVRESGAQYF. CDR3 coding DNA: TGTGCCAGCAGCGTTCGAGAGTCGGGGGCCCAGTACTTC.

This chain joins TRBV5-1 and TRBJ1-4; D remains unclear. This CDR3 comprises 13 residues. Per germline, CDR1 SGHRS and CDR2 YFSETQ. Trimming cost V 5 bases and J 11 bases, with 16 bases left between them. CDR3 sequence reads: CASRVELREKLFF. For the CDR3, the DNA is TGCGCCAGCAGAGTAGAGTTACGGGAGAAACTGTTTTTT.

The J gene is TRBJ2-2, the V gene TRBV21-1; TRBD1 is taken as the D call from the table, unchecked against the DNA. TRBV21-1 is a known pseudogene. The CDR3 runs 18 residues. In nucleotides, the CDR3 is TGTGCCAGCCCTATTGAGGGACAGGGGGCAACTAACGCCGGGGAGCTGTTTTTT. Translating gives CASPIEGQGATNAGELFF.

The rearrangement joins TRBV10-3 to TRBJ2-5; perhaps TRBD2 as D (5 bases). V was cut by 2 bases and J by 5 bases, with 15 bases left in between. Germline-derived CDR1 and CDR2 are ENHRY and SYGVKD. The CDR3 consists of 15 residues. CDR3 nucleotides: TGTGCCATCAGTGAGCTCAAGACGGGGTTGGAGACCCAGTACTTC. This translates into CAISELKTGLETQYF.

V is TRBV6-1 and J is TRBJ2-3; the D gene is possibly TRBD2 (6 bases). This CDR3 is built from 13 residues. Trimming cost V 7 bases and J 6 bases, with 14 bases left between them. Germline V gives CDR1 MNHNS, CDR2 SASEGT. Written as DNA, the CDR3 is TGTGCCAGCACCCACAAGGGGACTGATACGCAGTATTTT. This translates into CASTHKGTDTQYF.